Below, one TCR beta chain is given with its context. Only in-frame clones appear in the TCRdb table, and some are missing; sequencing was by immunoSEQ multiplex PCR. The sample shows 120,000 or so clones, 75% to 95% of them seen only once. These data originate in a study of T cell responses to AZD1222 COVID-19 vaccine. CDR1 is SNHLY and CDR2 is FYNNEI in the germline V gene. The J segment lost 3 bases and the V segment lost 3 bases, leaving 12 bases of the junction unmatched. CDR3 size: 19 residues. The sequence came from an adult in good health. The sample in question was peripheral blood, obtained on day 0 of AZD1222 vaccination. This chain connects TRBV2 to TRBJ2-6, with TRBD1 matching 9 bases. The CDR3, as DNA: TGTGCCAGCAGTGATGAGGGACAGGGTTCGTTTATTGGGGCCAACGTCCTGACTTTC. Translation: CASSDEGQGSFIGANVLTF.